The subject of this entry is one TCR beta chain. Its antigen remains unknown. Sequenced by immunoSEQ multiplex PCR; TCRdb stores in-frame clones only, minus some. The table lists about 220,000 clones, about 90% of them singletons. Looked up from germline, CDR1 is MNHNS and CDR2 is SASEGT. Trimming at V came to 4 bases and at J to 2 bases, leaving 5 bases not matched to a gene. This CDR3 region has 17 residues. This record belongs to a study of cytomegalovirus exposure and HLA in healthy donors. Separate from the approximately 730-subject first cohort, the roughly 120-subject validation cohort was the one that the donors belonged to. Study-wide findings and caveats: The study recorded 150 to 200 TCR beta chains that were cytomegalovirus-associated.

The material sequenced was PBMCs. The V call is TRBV6-1, the J call TRBJ2-1; 13 bases agree with TRBD2. The origin of this receptor is a woman younger than 35 in good health and CMV-seronegative. CDR3 sequence (DNA): TGTGCCAGCAGTGGGGGGACTAGCGGGATCCCCTACAATGAGCAGTTCTTC. Encoded protein: CASSGGTSGIPYNEQFF.